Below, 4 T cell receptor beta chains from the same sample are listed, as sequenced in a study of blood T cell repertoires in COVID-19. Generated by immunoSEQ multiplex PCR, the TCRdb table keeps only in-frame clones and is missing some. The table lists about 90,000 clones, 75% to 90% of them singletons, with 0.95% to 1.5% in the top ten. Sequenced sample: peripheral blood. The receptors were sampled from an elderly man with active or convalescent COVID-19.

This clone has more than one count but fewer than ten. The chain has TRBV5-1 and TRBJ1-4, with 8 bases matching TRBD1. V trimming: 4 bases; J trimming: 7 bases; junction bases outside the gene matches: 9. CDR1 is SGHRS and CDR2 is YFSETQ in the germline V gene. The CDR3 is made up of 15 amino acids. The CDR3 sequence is CASSGQGASGEKLFF. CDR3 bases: TGCGCCAGCAGCGGGCAGGGGGCGAGCGGTGAAAAACTGTTTTTT.

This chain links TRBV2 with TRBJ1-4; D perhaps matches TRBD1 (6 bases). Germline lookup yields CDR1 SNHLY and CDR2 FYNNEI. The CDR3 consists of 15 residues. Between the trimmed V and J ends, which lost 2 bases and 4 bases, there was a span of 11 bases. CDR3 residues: CASSERTGINEKLFF. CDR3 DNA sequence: TGTGCCAGCAGTGAAAGAACAGGGATTAATGAAAAACTGTTTTTT. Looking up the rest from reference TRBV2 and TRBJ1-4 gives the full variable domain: EPEVTQTPSHQVTQMGQEVILRCVPISNHLYFYWYRQILGQKVEFLVSFYNNEISEKSEIFDDQFSVERPDGSNFTLKIRSTKLEDSAMYFCASSERTGINEKLFFGSGTQLSVL.

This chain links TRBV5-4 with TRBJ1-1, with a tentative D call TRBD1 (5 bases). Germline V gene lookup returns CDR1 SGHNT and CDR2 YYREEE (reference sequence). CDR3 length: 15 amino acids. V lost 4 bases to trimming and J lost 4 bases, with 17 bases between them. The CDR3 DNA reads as TGTGCCAGCAGCCTGGGGGGGGTGTCCGGCACTGAAGCTTTCTTT. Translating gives CASSLGGVSGTEAFF.

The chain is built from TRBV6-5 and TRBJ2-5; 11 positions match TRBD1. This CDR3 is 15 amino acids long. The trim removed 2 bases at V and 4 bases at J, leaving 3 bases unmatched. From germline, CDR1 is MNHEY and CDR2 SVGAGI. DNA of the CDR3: TGTGCCAGCAGTTACGGCGGGACAGGGGGAGAGACCCAGTACTTC. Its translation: CASSYGGTGGETQYF.